This TCR beta chain emerged from a study of T cells in women clearing cervical HPV infection. As for the study in general: Cases were women with histologically confirmed HPV16-related CIN3 or worse, including a couple of invasive cancers. Case blood was drawn when the lesion was first found; control blood after infection became undetectable.

Notes on this clone: Antigen: not known. The read ends 3 residues before the CDR3 terminus; that terminus is restored from the germline J gene.

Findings of the study overall: Each sample's T-cell count was unknown, possibly confounding richness. Cases and controls were distinguished at AUC 0.83 by richness and V genes.

TCRdb keeps only in-frame clones here, not all; method: immunoSEQ multiplex PCR. This sample's table has some 20,000 clones. With 6 bases clipped from V and 6 bases from J, the junction kept 7 bases outside the gene matches. The CDR3 sequence is 14 residues long. The germline CDR1 and CDR2 sequences are SQVTM and ANQGSEA. The TCR sequence derives from a woman between 18 and 69 years old with a cervical HPV16 infection that either progressed to CIN3+ or cleared (not recorded which). The sequenced material came from blood buffy coat. J is TRBJ2-1 and V is TRBV29-1; TRBD2 aligns across 11 bases. The covered CDR3 bases are TGCAGCGTAGTAGCGGGAGGGGAGATCAATGAG. Protein product: CSVVAGGEINE. The full-length CDR3 reads as CSVVAGGEINEQFF.